The text below deals with one T cell receptor (beta chain). The sample belongs to a study of blood T cell repertoires in COVID-19. This CDR3 is 15 amino acids long. V was trimmed by 3 bases and J by 0 bases, leaving 14 bases between them. CDR1 and CDR2 (germline): SQVTM, ANQGSEA. Only in-frame clones appear in the TCRdb table, and some are missing; sequencing was by immunoSEQ multiplex PCR. Of approximately 250,000 clones in the sample, about 79% were seen once. The chain links TRBV29-1 to TRBJ1-1; no reliable D call. This receptor was obtained from a woman aged 40 to 49 who had recovered from COVID-19. The sample taken for sequencing was peripheral blood. CDR3 DNA: TGCAGCGTTGAGGGGTGGGAGGGAGTGAACACTGAAGCTTTCTTT. This translates into CSVEGWEGVNTEAFF.